These T cell receptor beta chains were read from a single sample in a study of blood T cell repertoires in COVID-19. Here immunoSEQ multiplex PCR was the method, and the copy in TCRdb shows in-frame clones only, minus some. The profile shows around 430,000 clones, approximately 90% of them singletons. Sequenced input: peripheral blood. The receptor source for this set is a woman in her 50s with COVID-19, enrolled during active disease. CDR3s include the opening cysteine and the closing phenylalanine or tryptophan. A D gene is named only where the DNA matches it firmly. Not all rows give a size; the values are once, few, many and, for expanded clones, a class.

>NA|NA|TRBJ1-2|TRBV5-5
TGTGCCAGCAGACGGGAAGAGTACTATGGCTACACCTTC
CASRREEYYGYTF
>NA|TRBD2|TRBJ2-2|TRBV7-9
TGTGCCAGCAGCTTACCGGGACTAGCCGCGAACACCGGGGAGCTGTTTTTT
CASSLPGLAANTGELFF
>NA|NA|TRBJ1-1|TRBV30
TGTGCCTGGAGTGAAGGGACTGACCCGAGTTACACTGAAGCTTTCTTT
CAWSEGTDPSYTEAFF
>NA|TRBD1|TRBJ1-6|TRBV19
TGTGCCAGTAGTATCCGGGACAGGACGTCGCCCCTCCACTTT
CASSIRDRTSPLHF
>NA|NA|TRBJ1-6|TRBV27
TGTGCCAGCAGTTCGGGAGGTCCCAATTCACCCCTCCACTTT
CASSSGGPNSPLHF
>NA|TRBD1|TRBJ1-2|TRBV6-5
TGTGCCAGCAGTACGGGGGGACAGGGGGTAGATGGCTACACCTTC
CASSTGGQGVDGYTF
>NA|NA|TRBJ1-2|TRBV24-1
TGTGCCACCAGTGACCCGCGGGAGGGGCCCAACTATGGCTACACCTTC
CATSDPREGPNYGYTF
>NA|NA|TRBJ2-3|TRBV30
TGTGCCGTAAACCGGGACATTCGTCGATTGGGAGATACGCAGTATTTT
CAVNRDIRRLGDTQYF
>NA|NA|TRBJ1-4|TRBV5-6
TGTGCCAGCAGAAAAGGGGATGAAAAACTGTTTTTT
CASRKGDEKLFF
>NA|NA|TRBJ1-6|TRBV27
TGTGCCAGCAGTTTAGATTGGGGCCAGGGTAATTCACCCCTCCACTTT
CASSLDWGQGNSPLHF
>NA|NA|TRBJ2-3|TRBV10-2
TGCGCCAGCCTCGCGGAAATCACAGATACGCAGTATTTT
CASLAEITDTQYF
>NA|NA|TRBJ1-4|TRBV27
TGTGCCAGCAGTTTGAGTCGGGGAAATGAAAAACTGTTTTTT
CASSLSRGNEKLFF
>NA|TRBD1|TRBJ1-4|TRBV6-1
TGTGCCAGCAGTGAGACAGGGCGACTGTTTTTT
CASSETGRLFF
>NA|NA|TRBJ2-1|TRBV24-1
TGTGCCACCAGTGATCCCAACAGCCCCTACAATGAGCAGTTCTTC
CATSDPNSPYNEQFF
>few|NA|TRBJ1-2|TRBV4-2
TGTGCCAGCAGCCTTGACATGGATGGCTACACCTTC
CASSLDMDGYTF
>NA|NA|TRBJ1-2|TRBV29-1
TGCAGCGCAACAGGGCGGCTTAACTATGGCTACACCTTC
CSATGRLNYGYTF
>NA|TRBD1|TRBJ2-1|TRBV28
TGTGCCAGCAGTTTCAGTTGGCGGCAGGGGGCATACAATGAGCAGTTCTTC
CASSFSWRQGAYNEQFF
>NA|TRBD2|TRBJ2-7|TRBV4-2
TGTGCCAGCAGCCAAGACGGACTAGCAGGCAACTCCTACGAGCAGTACTTC
CASSQDGLAGNSYEQYF
>NA|TRBD1|TRBJ1-1|TRBV30
TGTGCCTGGGGGGGGACAGCTTCGAACACTGAAGCTTTCTTT
CAWGGTASNTEAFF
>once|NA|TRBJ2-6|TRBV6-5
TGTGCCAGCAGTTCCCAGGGGCGTGGGGCCAACGTCCTGACTTTC
CASSSQGRGANVLTF
>NA|TRBD2|TRBJ2-3|TRBV24-1
TGTGCCACCAGTGATGTCGGGACTAGCGGGGGGAATCCAGATACGCAGTATTTT
CATSDVGTSGGNPDTQYF
>NA|NA|TRBJ1-1|TRBV18
TGTGCCAGCTCACCCAGTTTGGCACCTAGGGAAGCTTTCTTT
CASSPSLAPREAFF
>NA|TRBD2|TRBJ2-1|TRBV11-2
TGTGCCAGCAGCGCGGATCGACTAGCGGGGGCTGATGAGCAGTTCTTC
CASSADRLAGADEQFF
>NA|NA|TRBJ2-3|TRBV4-1
TGCGCCAGCAGCCAAGTAGCGGCAATTGATACGCAGTATTTT
CASSQVAAIDTQYF
>NA|TRBD2|TRBJ2-1|TRBV5-4
TGTGCCAGCAACCACCGTCCTAGCGGGGGGCACAATGAGCAGTTCTTC
CASNHRPSGGHNEQFF
>few|NA|TRBJ1-1|TRBV19
TGTGCCAGTAGTATCAGCACAAGCGTCCCCACTGAAGCTTTCTTT
CASSISTSVPTEAFF
>once|NA|TRBJ1-1|TRBV25-1
TGTGCCAGCACCAGGACATCGAACACTGAAGCTTTCTTT
CASTRTSNTEAFF
>NA|TRBD1|TRBJ2-4|TRBV5-1
TGCGCCAGCAGCTTGACAGGGGCAGCCAAAAACATTCAGTACTTC
CASSLTGAAKNIQYF
>NA|NA|TRBJ1-2|TRBV9
TGTGCCAGCAGCCCCCAGGGTTATGGGGACTATGGCTACACCTTC
CASSPQGYGDYGYTF
>NA|NA|TRBJ2-2|TRBV25-1
TGTGCCAGCAGTGAATACGCGGGGTCCTTTGAGAAGATCGGGGAGCTGTTTTTT
CASSEYAGSFEKIGELFF
>NA|TRBD1|TRBJ2-3|TRBV2
TGTGCCAGCAGTGAACTGGGACAGGGTCGTACAGATACGCAGTATTTT
CASSELGQGRTDTQYF
>NA|TRBD1|TRBJ1-2|TRBV2
TGTGCCAGCGCCCAGGGACAGGGAGGCTATGGCTACACCTTC
CASAQGQGGYGYTF
>NA|NA|TRBJ1-4|TRBV19
TGTGCCAGTAGTATGTTCACAGTAACTAATGAAAAACTGTTTTTT
CASSMFTVTNEKLFF
>NA|TRBD1|TRBJ1-6|TRBV4-1
TGCGCCAGCAGCCAAGATCGTACAGGGGTCCTTTCACCCCTCCACTTT
CASSQDRTGVLSPLHF
>few|TRBD1|TRBJ1-5|TRBV19
TGTGCCGGACAGGGGGGTATAAATCAGCCCCAGCATTTT
CAGQGGINQPQHF
>NA|TRBD1|TRBJ1-4|TRBV19
TGTGCCAGTAGGAAGGACAGGGGGCTTGAAAAACTGTTTTTT
CASRKDRGLEKLFF
>NA|NA|TRBJ1-6|TRBV28
TGTGCCAGCAGTTTTCAGAGGTTGGATTCACCCCTCCACTTT
CASSFQRLDSPLHF
>NA|NA|TRBJ2-6|TRBV18
TGTGCCAGCTCAGGGGGGTCTGGGGCCAACGTCCTGACTTTC
CASSGGSGANVLTF
>NA|NA|TRBJ2-7|TRBV6-5
TGTGCCAGCAGTTACACAGGGAGCTCCTACGAGCAGTACTTC
CASSYTGSSYEQYF
>NA|NA|TRBJ1-2|TRBV28
TGTGCCAGCAGTTCAGGGGTAATGAGCTATGGCTACACCTTC
CASSSGVMSYGYTF
>few|NA|TRBJ1-1|TRBV3-1/TRBV3-2
TGTGCCAGCAGCCAATCGGCCGGGGGACTCCCTTATGAAGCTTTCTTT
CASSQSAGGLPYEAFF
>NA|NA|TRBJ2-7|TRBV21-1
TGTGCCAGCAGCGCCTGGGACAGGGAATCCCACGAGCAGTACTTC
CASSAWDRESHEQYF
>NA|NA|TRBJ2-7|TRBV9
TGTGCCAGCAGCGTAGGCGGGGGCCTCTCCTACGAGCAGTACTTC
CASSVGGGLSYEQYF
>NA|NA|TRBJ1-5|TRBV5-4
TGTGCCAGCAGCTCCCGACACCTTAGCAATCAGCCCCAGCATTTT
CASSSRHLSNQPQHF
>NA|NA|TRBJ2-3|TRBV30
TGTGCCTGGAGTGAGGGGGCAGATACGCAGTATTTT
CAWSEGADTQYF
>NA|NA|TRBJ1-5|TRBV6-5
TGTGCCAGCAGTTACTCGGGCCGAAATCAGCCCCAGCATTTT
CASSYSGRNQPQHF